This TCR beta chain derives from a study of T cell repertoires in cytomegalovirus infection. Study as a whole: Signatures in public TCR beta sequences pointed to both CMV infection and matching HLA type.

Germline-derived CDR1 and CDR2 are SGHVS and FNYEAQ. The CDR3 totals 17 residues. The V segment lost 2 bases and the J segment 2 bases; nucleotides outside the gene matches: 11. TCRdb re-derived calls from the reads in MiXCR, one entry per CDR3 protein. Of about 890,000 distinct CDR3 sequences listed, roughly 30% are singletons. In regard to this clonotype: Antigen: not known.

The receptor's source is a human donor in good health (CMV status not recorded). Some clones in this sample may be carry-over from other donors' samples. This chain links TRBV7-6 with TRBJ1-1; 7 positions match TRBD1. The sample was cultured CD8+ T cells from PBMCs, taken from culture after CMV antigen stimulation. The CDR3 DNA reads as TGTGCCAGCAGCTTATCGACAGGGCCCCTTCCCAACACTGAAGCTTTCTTT. It translates to CASSLSTGPLPNTEAFF.